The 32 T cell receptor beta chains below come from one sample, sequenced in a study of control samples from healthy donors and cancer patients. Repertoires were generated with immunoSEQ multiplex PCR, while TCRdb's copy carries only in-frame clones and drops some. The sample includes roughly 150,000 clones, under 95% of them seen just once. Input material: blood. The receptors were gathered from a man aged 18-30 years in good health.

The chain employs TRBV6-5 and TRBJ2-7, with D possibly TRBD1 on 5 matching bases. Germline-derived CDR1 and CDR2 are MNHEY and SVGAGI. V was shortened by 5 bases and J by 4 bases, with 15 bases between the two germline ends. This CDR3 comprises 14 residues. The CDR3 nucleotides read TGTGCCAGCAGTAGAAGGAACAGGATGTACGAGCAGTACTTC. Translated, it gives CASSRRNRMYEQYF.

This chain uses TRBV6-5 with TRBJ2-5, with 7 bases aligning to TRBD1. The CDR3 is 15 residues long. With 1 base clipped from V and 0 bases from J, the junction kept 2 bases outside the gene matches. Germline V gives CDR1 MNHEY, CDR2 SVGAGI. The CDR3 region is CASSYLDRDQETQYF. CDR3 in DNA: TGTGCCAGCAGTTACTTAGACAGGGACCAAGAGACCCAGTACTTC.

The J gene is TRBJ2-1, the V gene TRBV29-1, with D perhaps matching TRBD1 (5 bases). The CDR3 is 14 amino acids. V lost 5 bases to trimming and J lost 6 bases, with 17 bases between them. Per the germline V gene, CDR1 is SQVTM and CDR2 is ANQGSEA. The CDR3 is CSVSSQGRSNEQFF. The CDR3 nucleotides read TGCAGCGTTTCGTCGCAGGGTAGGAGCAATGAGCAGTTCTTC.

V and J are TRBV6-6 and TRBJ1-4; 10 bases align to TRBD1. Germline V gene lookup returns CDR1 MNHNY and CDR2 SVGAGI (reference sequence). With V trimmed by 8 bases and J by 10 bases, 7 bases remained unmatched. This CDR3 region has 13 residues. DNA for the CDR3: TGTGCCAGCGCTGGGACAGGGGTGGGAAAACTGTTTTTT. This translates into CASAGTGVGKLFF.

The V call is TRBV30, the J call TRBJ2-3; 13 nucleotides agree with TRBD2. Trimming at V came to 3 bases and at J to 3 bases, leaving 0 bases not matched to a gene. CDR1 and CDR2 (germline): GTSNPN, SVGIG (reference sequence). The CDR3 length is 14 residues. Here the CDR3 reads CAWRGLAGTDTQYF. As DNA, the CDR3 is TGTGCCTGGAGGGGACTAGCGGGGACAGATACGCAGTATTTT.

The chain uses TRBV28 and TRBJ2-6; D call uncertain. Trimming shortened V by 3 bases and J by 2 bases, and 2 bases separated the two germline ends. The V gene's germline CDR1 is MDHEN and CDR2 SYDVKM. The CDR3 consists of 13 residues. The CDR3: CASSFPGANVLTF. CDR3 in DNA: TGTGCCAGCAGTTTTCCTGGGGCCAACGTCCTGACTTTC.

This chain's CDR3 is CASSFFMGQPQHF. In DNA, the CDR3 is TGTGCCAGCAGTTTCTTTATGGGTCAGCCCCAGCATTTT. V is TRBV6-5 and J is TRBJ1-5, with no clear D. V shed 4 bases and J shed 6 bases, with 10 bases lying between them. Germline CDR1 reads MNHEY; CDR2 reads SVGAGI. CDR3 length: 13 amino acids.

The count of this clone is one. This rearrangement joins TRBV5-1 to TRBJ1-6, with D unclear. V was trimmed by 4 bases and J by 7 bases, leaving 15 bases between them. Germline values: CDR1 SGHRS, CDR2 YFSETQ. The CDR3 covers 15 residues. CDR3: CASSTGPQPNSPLHF. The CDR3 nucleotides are TGCGCCAGCAGCACCGGGCCCCAACCCAATTCACCCCTCCACTTT. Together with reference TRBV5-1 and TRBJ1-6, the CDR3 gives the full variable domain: KAGVTQTPRYLIKTRGQQVTLSCSPISGHRSVSWYQQTPGQGLQFLFEYFSETQRNKGNFPGRFSGRQFSNSRSEMNVSTLELGDSALYLCASSTGPQPNSPLHFGNGTRLTVT.

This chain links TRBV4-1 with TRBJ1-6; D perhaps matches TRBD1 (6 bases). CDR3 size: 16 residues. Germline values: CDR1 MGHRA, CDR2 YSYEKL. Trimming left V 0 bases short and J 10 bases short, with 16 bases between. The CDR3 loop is CASSQEGWGGRSPLHF. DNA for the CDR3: TGCGCCAGCAGCCAAGAGGGTTGGGGGGGCCGCTCACCCCTCCACTTT.

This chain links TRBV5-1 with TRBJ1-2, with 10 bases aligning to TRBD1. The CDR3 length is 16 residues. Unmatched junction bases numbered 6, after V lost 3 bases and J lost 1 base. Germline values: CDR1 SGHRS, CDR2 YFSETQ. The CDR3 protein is CASSSDGTGVNYGYTF. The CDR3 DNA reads TGCGCCAGCAGCTCGGACGGGACAGGGGTTAACTATGGCTACACCTTC.

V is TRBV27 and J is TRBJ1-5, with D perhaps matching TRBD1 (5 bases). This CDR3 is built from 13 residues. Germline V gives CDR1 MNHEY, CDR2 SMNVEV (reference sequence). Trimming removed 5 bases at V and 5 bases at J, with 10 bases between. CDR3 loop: CASSLRDDQPQHF. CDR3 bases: TGTGCCAGCAGTCTCAGGGATGATCAGCCCCAGCATTTT.

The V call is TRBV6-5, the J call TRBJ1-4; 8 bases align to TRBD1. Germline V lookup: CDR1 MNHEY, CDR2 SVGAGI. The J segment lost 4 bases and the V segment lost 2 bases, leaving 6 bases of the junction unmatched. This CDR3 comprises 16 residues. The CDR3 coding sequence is TGTGCCAGCAGTTACACCGGACAGGGCGGTAATGAAAAACTGTTTTTT. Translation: CASSYTGQGGNEKLFF.

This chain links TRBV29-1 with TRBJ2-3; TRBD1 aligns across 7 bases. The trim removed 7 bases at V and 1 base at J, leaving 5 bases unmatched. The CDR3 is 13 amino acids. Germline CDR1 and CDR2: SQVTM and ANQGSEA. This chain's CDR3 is CSAPGQRTDTQYF. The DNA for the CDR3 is TGCAGCGCTCCGGGACAGCGCACAGATACGCAGTATTTT.

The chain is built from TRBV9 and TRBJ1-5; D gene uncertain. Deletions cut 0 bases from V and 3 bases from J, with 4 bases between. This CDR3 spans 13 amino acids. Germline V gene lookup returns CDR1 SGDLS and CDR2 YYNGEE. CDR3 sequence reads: CASSVVPNQPQHF. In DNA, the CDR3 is TGTGCCAGCAGCGTAGTACCCAATCAGCCCCAGCATTTT.

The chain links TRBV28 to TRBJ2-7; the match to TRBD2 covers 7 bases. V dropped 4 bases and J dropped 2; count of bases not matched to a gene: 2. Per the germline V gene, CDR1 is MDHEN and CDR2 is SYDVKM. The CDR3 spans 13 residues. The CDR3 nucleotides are TGTGCCAGCAGTTGGGGGGGACCCTACGAGCAGTACTTC. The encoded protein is CASSWGGPYEQYF.

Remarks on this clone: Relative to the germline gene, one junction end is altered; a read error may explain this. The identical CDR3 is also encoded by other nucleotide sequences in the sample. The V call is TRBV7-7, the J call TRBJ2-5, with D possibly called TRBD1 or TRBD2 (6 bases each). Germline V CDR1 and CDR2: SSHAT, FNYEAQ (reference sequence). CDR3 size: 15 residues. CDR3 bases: TGTGCTAGCAGCTTAGGGGGGACGGAACAAGAGACCCAGTACTTC. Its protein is CASSLGGTEQETQYF.

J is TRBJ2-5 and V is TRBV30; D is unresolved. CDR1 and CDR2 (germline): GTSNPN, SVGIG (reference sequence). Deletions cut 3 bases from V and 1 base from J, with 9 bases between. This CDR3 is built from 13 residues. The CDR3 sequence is CAWRTISQETQYF. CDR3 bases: TGTGCCTGGAGGACGATATCCCAAGAGACCCAGTACTTC.

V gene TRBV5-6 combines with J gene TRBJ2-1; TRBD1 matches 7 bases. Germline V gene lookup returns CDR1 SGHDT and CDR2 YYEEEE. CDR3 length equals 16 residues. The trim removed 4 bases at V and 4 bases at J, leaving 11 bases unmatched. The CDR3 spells CASSRLPGTEYNEQFF. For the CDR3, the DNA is TGTGCCAGCAGCAGGCTTCCCGGGACAGAGTACAATGAGCAGTTCTTC.

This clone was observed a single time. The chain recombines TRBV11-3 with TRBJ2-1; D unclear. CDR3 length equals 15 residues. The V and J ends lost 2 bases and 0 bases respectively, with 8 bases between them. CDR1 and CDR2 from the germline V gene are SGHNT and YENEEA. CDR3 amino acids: CASSLTASSYNEQFF. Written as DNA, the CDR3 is TGTGCCAGCAGCTTAACCGCTAGCTCCTACAATGAGCAGTTCTTC.

CDR3 amino acids: CSASDNRVPAYNSPLHF. The CDR3 coding sequence is TGCAGTGCTAGTGATAACAGGGTGCCCGCCTATAATTCACCCCTCCACTTT. The V and J genes are TRBV20-1 and TRBJ1-6; a weak D match, TRBD1 (6 bases). The germline gives CDR1 DFQATT, CDR2 SNEGSKA (reference sequence). CDR3 length equals 17 residues. Trimming stripped 3 bases from V and 2 bases from J, with 17 bases between.

The CDR3 protein is CASSLIPGGEAFF. The CDR3 region has the DNA TGTGCCAGCAGTTTAATCCCAGGGGGTGAAGCTTTCTTT. The chain combines TRBV27 with TRBJ1-1; 7 bases agree with TRBD1. The CDR3 is 13 residues long. From germline, CDR1 is MNHEY and CDR2 SMNVEV (reference sequence). Germline trimming cut 2 bases from V and 7 bases from J; bases unmatched to any gene: 4.

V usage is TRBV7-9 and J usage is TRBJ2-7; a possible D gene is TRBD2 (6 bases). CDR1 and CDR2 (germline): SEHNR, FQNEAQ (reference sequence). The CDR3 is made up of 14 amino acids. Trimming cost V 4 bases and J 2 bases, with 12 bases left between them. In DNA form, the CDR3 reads TGTGCCAGCAGCTCCCGGGACTCTCCCTACGAGCAGTACTTC. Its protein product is CASSSRDSPYEQYF.

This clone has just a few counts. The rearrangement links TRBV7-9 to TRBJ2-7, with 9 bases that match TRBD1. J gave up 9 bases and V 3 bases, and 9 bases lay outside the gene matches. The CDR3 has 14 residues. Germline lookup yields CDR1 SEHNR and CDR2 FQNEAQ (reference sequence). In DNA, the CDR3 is TGTGCCAGCAGCTTGGGGACAGGGCACATAGGGCAGTACTTC. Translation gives CASSLGTGHIGQYF.

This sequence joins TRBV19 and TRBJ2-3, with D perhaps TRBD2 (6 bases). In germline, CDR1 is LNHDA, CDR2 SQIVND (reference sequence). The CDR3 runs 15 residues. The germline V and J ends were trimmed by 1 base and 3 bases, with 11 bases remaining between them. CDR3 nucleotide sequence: TGTGCCAGTAGTATAGGGGGGGTGATAACAGATACGCAGTATTTT. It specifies CASSIGGVITDTQYF. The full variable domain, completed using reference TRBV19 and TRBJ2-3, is DGGITQSPKYLFRKEGQNVTLSCEQNLNHDAMYWYRQDPGQGLRLIYYSQIVNDFQKGDIAEGYSVSREKKESFPLTVTSAQKNPTAFYLCASSIGGVITDTQYFGPGTRLTVL.

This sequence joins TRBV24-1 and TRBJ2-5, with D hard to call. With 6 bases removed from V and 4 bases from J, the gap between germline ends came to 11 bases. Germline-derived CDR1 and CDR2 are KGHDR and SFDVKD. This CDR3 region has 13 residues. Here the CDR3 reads CATSFSALETQYF. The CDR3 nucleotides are TGTGCCACCAGTTTCTCAGCGTTAGAGACCCAGTACTTC.

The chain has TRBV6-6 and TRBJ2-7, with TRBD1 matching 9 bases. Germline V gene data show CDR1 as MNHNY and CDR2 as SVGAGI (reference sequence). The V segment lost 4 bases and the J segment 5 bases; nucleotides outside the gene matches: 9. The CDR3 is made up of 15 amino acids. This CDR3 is CASSFRDRAGNEQYF. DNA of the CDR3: TGTGCCAGCAGTTTCCGGGACAGGGCAGGCAACGAGCAGTACTTC.

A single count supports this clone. The DNA for the CDR3 is TGTGCCAGCTCGATAGCGGGAGAGAAGTTATGGGGCAATGAGCAGTTCTTC. This gives the protein CASSIAGEKLWGNEQFF. The chain links TRBV7-3 to TRBJ2-1; 9 bases align to TRBD2. CDR1 is SGHTA and CDR2 is FQGTGA in the germline V gene. There are 17 residues in the CDR3. With 8 bases clipped from V and 6 bases from J, the junction kept 17 bases outside the gene matches.

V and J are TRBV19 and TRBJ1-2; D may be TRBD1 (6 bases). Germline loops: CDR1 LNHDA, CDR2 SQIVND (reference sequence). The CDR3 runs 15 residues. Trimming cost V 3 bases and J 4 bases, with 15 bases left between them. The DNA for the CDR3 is TGTGCCAGTAGTATGAACGGGGGGCTTGGCTATGGCTACACCTTC. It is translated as CASSMNGGLGYGYTF.

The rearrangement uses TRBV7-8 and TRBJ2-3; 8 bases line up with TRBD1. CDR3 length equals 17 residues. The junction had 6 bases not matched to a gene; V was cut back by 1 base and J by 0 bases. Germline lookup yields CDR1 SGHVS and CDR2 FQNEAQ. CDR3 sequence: CASSLVLDRASTDTQYF. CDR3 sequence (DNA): TGTGCCAGCAGCTTAGTTCTGGACAGGGCTAGCACAGATACGCAGTATTTT.

The CDR3 nucleotides are TGTGCCAGCAGCTTAGGTCGCGGAAATTATAATTCACCCCTCCACTTT. This translates into CASSLGRGNYNSPLHF. The V gene is TRBV11-2, the J gene TRBJ1-6; no clear D. This CDR3 spans 16 amino acids. The ends were cut back, 1 base at V and 4 bases at J, with 11 bases in the middle. Germline V lookup: CDR1 SGHAT, CDR2 FQNNGV.

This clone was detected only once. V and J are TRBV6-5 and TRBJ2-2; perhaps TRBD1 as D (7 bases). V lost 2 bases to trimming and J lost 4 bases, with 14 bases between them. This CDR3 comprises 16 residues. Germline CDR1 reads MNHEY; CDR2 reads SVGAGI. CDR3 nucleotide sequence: TGTGCCAGCAGTTACCTACCAGGGGGAGGCACCGGGGAGCTGTTTTTT. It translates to CASSYLPGGGTGELFF.

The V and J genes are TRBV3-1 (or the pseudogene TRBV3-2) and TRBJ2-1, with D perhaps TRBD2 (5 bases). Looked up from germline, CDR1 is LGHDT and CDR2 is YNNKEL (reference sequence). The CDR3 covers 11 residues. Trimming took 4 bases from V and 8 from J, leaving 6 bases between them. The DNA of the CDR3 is TGTGCCAGCAGCCTGAGGGATGAGCAGTTCTTC. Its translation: CASSLRDEQFF.